This TCR beta chain was recorded in a study of blood T cell repertoires in COVID-19. Study-level information: Sample material is recorded as cDNA or gDNA derived from T cells, B-cell-depleted T cells, or PBMCs.

This CDR3 contains 15 residues. Germline assignment: CDR1 SNHLY and CDR2 FYNNEI. Deletions cut 8 bases from V and 4 bases from J, with 15 bases between. In the authors' workflow: Amplification of reference gene primers provided the estimated nucleated cell counts. Sequencing was performed with immunoSEQ multiplex PCR; in TCRdb, only in-frame clones are kept and a portion is missing. V, J and clone size are taken as reported in that table, and D and trimming were inferred from the DNA itself. The sample has 45,000 to 55,000 clones, approximately 90% seen once. The V and J genes are TRBV2 and TRBJ2-6; TRBD2 might be the D (5 bases). This TCR derives from a woman older than 75 with acute or convalescent COVID-19. The specimen was peripheral blood. Written as DNA, the CDR3 is TGTGCCAGCGCCACCGAGGGCGGCGGGGCCAACGTCCTGACTTTC. Translated: CASATEGGGANVLTF. The full variable domain, in which reference TRBV2 and TRBJ2-6 provide the parts outside the CDR3, is EPEVTQTPSHQVTQMGQEVILRCVPISNHLYFYWYRQILGQKVEFLVSFYNNEISEKSEIFDDQFSVERPDGSNFTLKIRSTKLEDSAMYFCASATEGGGANVLTFGAGSRLTVL.